Below are 12 T cell receptor beta chains sequenced from a single sample in a study of blood T cells in healthy people across ages. Primers used in a second PCR of about 7 to 12 cycles were a sample-barcoded 5' primer and a J-beta primer mix. From the 5' RACE reads, TCRdb called clonotypes with MiXCR, one entry per CDR3 protein. This table holds 540,000 or so distinct CDR3 sequences, 25% to 30% found once. Sequencing was performed on blood. These receptors were collected from a woman aged 70 to 79 in good health.

In this sample, this clonotype turned up many times. The rearrangement joins TRBV15 to TRBJ2-2, with 8 bases identical to TRBD1. This CDR3 region has 14 residues. Germline values: CDR1 LNHNV, CDR2 YYDKDF (reference sequence). V shed 3 bases and J 4 bases; nucleotides not matched to a gene: 1. CDR3 sequence: CATSRDRATGELFF. The CDR3 region has the DNA TGTGCCACCAGCAGGGACAGGGCCACCGGGGAGCTGTTTTTT.

The chain links TRBV4-2 to TRBJ2-1, with 11 bases matching TRBD2. V gave up 3 bases and J gave up 0 bases; unmatched junction bases: 1. CDR3 size: 16 residues. Germline-derived CDR1 and CDR2 are LGHNA and YNFKEQ. Here the CDR3 DNA reads TGTGCCAGCAGCCAGACTAGCGGGGTCTCCTACAATGAGCAGTTCTTC. It encodes CASSQTSGVSYNEQFF.

The table lists this clonotype with a few counts. The chain couples TRBV5-5 to TRBJ2-5, with D perhaps given as TRBD1 or TRBD2 (5 bases each). The better agreement between TRBJ2-7 and the DNA end casts doubt on the J call. The length of the CDR3 is 15 residues. CDR1 is SGHKS, CDR2 YYEKEE, per germline (reference sequence). DNA for the CDR3: TGTGCCAGCAGCTTGGCTGTGGGGGAACTCTACGAGCAGTACTTC. Translated: CASSLAVGELYEQYF.

V usage is TRBV11-2 and J usage is TRBJ2-3; 7 nucleotides align to TRBD2. Germline V gene data show CDR1 as SGHAT and CDR2 as FQNNGV. The CDR3 has 19 amino acids. Trimming removed 1 base from V and 0 bases from J; junction bases left unmatched: 13. CDR3 sequence (DNA): TGTGCCAGCAGCTTAGCGGGTTACGGGGGGAGGAAGAGCACAGATACGCAGTATTTT. It translates to CASSLAGYGGRKSTDTQYF.

Note on this clonotype: A much larger clone differs from this one at a single base, so this may be a read error. The V call is TRBV11-1, the J call TRBJ2-5; 8 bases fit TRBD2. Per the germline V gene, CDR1 is SGHAT and CDR2 is FQDESV (reference sequence). The CDR3 is made up of 16 amino acids. The CDR3 DNA is TGTGCCAGCAGCTTAGGACTAGCGACAGCCCAAGAGACCCAGGACTTC. It translates to CASSLGLATAQETQDF.

This clonotype was seen only a few times. This chain uses TRBV6-5 with TRBJ2-4; D is ambiguous. CDR1 and CDR2 (germline): MNHEY, SVGAGI. There are 8 residues in the CDR3. The V and J ends lost 9 bases and 9 bases respectively, with 3 bases between them. This chain's CDR3 is CARAIQYF. The CDR3 nucleotides read TGTGCCAGGGCCATTCAGTACTTC.

This clonotype occurred many times. V and J are TRBV7-2 and TRBJ2-6; D ambiguous. This CDR3 spans 15 amino acids. Per the germline V gene, CDR1 is SGHTA and CDR2 is FQGNSA. The ends were cut back, 5 bases at V and 0 bases at J, with 8 bases in the middle. CDR3 residues: CASSPVYSGANVLTF. The CDR3 region has the DNA TGTGCCAGCAGCCCAGTTTACTCTGGGGCCAACGTCCTGACTTTC.

This clonotype was counted a few times. CDR3 sequence reads: CATRGPQETQYF. The CDR3 region has the DNA TGTGCCACCCGGGGCCCCCAAGAGACCCAGTACTTC. The chain joins TRBV2 to TRBJ2-5; D tentatively reads TRBD1 or TRBD2 (5 bases each). Germline V gene sequence: CDR1 SNHLY, CDR2 FYNNEI. This CDR3 is 12 amino acids long. Trimming pared 10 bases from V and 1 base from J, leaving 10 bases between.

The chain combines TRBV7-2 with TRBJ2-5; D is undetermined. Trimming took 1 base from V and 2 from J, leaving 17 bases between them. Germline assignment: CDR1 SGHTA and CDR2 FQGNSA. The CDR3 extends over 17 amino acids. The CDR3 reads CASSLEARRPEQETQYF. In DNA, the CDR3 is TGTGCCAGCAGCTTAGAGGCCAGAAGGCCGGAACAAGAGACCCAGTACTTC.

The chain recombines TRBV4-2 with TRBJ1-5; D ambiguous. This CDR3 is 14 amino acids long. Between the trimmed V and J ends, which lost 2 bases and 1 base, there was a span of 6 bases. Germline V gene lookup returns CDR1 LGHNA and CDR2 YNFKEQ. For the CDR3, the DNA is TGTGCCAGCAGCCAACCGGACAGCAATCAGCCCCAGCATTTT. Amino acid sequence: CASSQPDSNQPQHF.

This clonotype came up a few times. The chain recombines TRBV6-2 or TRBV6-3 with TRBJ2-7; D is unresolved. V was clipped by 4 bases and J by 5 bases, with 12 bases between them. Germline V CDR1 and CDR2: MNHEY, SVGEGT. This CDR3 comprises 13 residues. The CDR3 DNA is TGTGCCAGCAGTTCACGGAGTCTGCACGAGCAGTACTTC. Translated: CASSSRSLHEQYF.

The chain is built from TRBV7-7 and TRBJ1-4; 8 nucleotides line up with TRBD1. Germline V gene sequence: CDR1 SSHAT, CDR2 FNYEAQ (reference sequence). The V and J ends lost 5 bases and 7 bases, in that order; junction bases with no gene match: 6. The CDR3 length is 14 residues. The CDR3 DNA follows: TGTGCCAGCAGCCGGGACAGGTCGAGTGAAAAACTGTTTTTT. Its translation: CASSRDRSSEKLFF.